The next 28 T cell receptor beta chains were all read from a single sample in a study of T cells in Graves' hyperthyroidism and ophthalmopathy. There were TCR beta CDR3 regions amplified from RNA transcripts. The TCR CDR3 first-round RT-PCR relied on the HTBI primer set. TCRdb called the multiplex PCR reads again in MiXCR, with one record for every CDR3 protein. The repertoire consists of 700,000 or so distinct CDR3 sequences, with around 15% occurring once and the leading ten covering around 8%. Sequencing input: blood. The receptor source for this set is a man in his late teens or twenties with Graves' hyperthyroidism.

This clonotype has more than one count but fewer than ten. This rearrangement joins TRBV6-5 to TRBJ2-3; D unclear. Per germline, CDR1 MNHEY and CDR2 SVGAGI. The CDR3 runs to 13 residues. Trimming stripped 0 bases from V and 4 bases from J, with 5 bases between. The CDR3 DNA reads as TGTGCCAGCAGTTACTCGAAGCCAGATACGCAGTATTTT. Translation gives CASSYSKPDTQYF.

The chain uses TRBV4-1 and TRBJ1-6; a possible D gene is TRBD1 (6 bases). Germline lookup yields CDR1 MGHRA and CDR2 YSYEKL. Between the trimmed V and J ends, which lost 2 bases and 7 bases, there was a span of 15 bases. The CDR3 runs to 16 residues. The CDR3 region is CASSQPNREKNSPLHF. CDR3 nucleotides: TGCGCCAGCAGCCAACCCAACAGGGAAAAGAATTCACCCCTCCACTTT.

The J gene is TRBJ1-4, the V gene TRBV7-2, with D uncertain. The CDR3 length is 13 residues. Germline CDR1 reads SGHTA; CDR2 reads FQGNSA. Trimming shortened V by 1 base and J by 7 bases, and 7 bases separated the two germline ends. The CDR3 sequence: CASSLERSEKLFF. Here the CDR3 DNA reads TGTGCCAGCAGCTTAGAACGTTCTGAAAAACTGTTTTTT.

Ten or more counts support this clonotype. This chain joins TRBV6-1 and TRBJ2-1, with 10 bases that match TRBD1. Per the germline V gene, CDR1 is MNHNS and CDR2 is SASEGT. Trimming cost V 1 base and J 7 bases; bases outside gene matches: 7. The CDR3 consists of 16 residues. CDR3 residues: CASSEGRQGAVNEQFF. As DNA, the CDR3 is TGTGCCAGCAGTGAAGGAAGACAGGGGGCGGTTAATGAGCAGTTCTTC.

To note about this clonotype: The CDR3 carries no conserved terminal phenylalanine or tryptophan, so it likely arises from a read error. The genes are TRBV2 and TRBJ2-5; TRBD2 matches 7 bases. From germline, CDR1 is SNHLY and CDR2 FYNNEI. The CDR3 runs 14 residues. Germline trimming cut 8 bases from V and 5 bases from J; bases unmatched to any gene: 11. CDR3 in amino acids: CASRGEGLGETQYS. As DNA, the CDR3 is TGTGCCAGCCGGGGGGAGGGCCTAGGGGAGACCCAGTACTCC.

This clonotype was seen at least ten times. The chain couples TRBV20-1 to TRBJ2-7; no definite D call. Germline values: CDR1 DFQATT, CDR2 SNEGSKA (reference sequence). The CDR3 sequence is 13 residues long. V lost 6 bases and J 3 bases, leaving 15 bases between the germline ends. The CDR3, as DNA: TGCAGTGCCGTGGCTACCGAGAACTACGAGCAGTACTTC. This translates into CSAVATENYEQYF.

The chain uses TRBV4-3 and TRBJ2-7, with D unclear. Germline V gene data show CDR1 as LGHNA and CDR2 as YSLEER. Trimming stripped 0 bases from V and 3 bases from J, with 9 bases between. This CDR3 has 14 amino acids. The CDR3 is CASSQDPGLYEQYF. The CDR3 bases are TGCGCCAGCAGCCAAGACCCCGGTCTCTACGAGCAGTACTTC.

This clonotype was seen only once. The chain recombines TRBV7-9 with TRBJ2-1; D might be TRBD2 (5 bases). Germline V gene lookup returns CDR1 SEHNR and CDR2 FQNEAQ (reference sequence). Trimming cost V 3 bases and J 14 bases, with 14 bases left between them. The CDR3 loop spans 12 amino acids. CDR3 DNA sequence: TGTGCCAGCAGCTTCGGAGGCAGCCGGAAGTTCTTC. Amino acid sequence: CASSFGGSRKFF.

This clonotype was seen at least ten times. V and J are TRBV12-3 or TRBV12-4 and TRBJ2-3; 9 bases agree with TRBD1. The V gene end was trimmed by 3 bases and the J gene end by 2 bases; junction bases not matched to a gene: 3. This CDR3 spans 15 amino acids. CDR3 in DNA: TGTGCCAGCAGTTTCGGGACAGGGTACACAGATACGCAGTATTTT. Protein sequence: CASSFGTGYTDTQYF.

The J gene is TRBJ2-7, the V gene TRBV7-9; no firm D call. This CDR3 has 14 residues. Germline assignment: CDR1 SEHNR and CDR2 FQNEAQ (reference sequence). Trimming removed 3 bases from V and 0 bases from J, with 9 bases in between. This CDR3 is CASSFGVTSYEQYF. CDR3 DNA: TGTGCCAGCAGCTTTGGGGTAACCTCCTACGAGCAGTACTTC.

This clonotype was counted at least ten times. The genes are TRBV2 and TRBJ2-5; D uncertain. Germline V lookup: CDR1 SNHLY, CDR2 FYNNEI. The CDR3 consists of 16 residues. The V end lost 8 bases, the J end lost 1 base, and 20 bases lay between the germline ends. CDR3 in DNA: TGTGCCAGCGACCGTTTAACAGCGTTTGGCCAAGAGACCCAGTACTTC. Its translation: CASDRLTAFGQETQYF.

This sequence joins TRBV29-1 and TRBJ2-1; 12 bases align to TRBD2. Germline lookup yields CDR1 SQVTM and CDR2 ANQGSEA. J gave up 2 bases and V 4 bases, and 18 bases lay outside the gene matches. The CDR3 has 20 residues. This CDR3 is CSVALIGVKTSGGPYNEQFF. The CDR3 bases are TGCAGCGTTGCACTCATCGGGGTAAAGACTAGCGGGGGCCCCTACAATGAGCAGTTCTTC.

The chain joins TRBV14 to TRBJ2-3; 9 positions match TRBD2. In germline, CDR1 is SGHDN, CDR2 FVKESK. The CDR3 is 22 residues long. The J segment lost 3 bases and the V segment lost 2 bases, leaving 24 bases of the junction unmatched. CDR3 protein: CASSQPPRGVWREGLRTDTQYF. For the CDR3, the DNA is TGTGCCAGCAGCCAACCCCCCCGTGGGGTTTGGCGGGAGGGCCTGAGGACAGATACGCAGTATTTT.

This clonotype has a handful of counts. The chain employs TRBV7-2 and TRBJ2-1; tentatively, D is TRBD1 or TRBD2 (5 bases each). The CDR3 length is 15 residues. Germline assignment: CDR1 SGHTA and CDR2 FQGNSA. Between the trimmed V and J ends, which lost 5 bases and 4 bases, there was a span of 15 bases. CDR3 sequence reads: CASSPTYGAYNEQFF. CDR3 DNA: TGTGCCAGCAGCCCCACGTACGGGGCTTACAATGAGCAGTTCTTC.

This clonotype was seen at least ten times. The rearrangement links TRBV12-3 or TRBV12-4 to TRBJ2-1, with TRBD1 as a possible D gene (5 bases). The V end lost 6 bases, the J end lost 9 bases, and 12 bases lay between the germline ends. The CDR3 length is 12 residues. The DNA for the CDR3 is TGTGCCAGCAGACATCAGGGCGTTGAGCAGTTCTTC. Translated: CASRHQGVEQFF.

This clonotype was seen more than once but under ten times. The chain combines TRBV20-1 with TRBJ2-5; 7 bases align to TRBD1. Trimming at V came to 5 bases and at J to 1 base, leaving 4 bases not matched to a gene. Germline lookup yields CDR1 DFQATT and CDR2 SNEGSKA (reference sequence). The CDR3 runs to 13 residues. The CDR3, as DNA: TGCAGTGCTTCCTACAGGGGCCAAGAGACCCAGTACTTC. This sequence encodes CSASYRGQETQYF.

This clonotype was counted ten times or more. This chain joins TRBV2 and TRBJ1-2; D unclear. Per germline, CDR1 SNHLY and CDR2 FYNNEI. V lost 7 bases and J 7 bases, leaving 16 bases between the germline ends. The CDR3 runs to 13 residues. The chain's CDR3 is CASTSGRRRGYTF. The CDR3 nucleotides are TGTGCCAGCACCTCCGGCCGCCGTCGTGGCTACACCTTC.

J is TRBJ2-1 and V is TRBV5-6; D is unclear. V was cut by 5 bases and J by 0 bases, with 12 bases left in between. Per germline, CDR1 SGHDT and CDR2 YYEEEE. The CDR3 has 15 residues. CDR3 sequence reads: CASSSDAPSYNEQFF. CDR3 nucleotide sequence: TGTGCCAGCAGTTCCGACGCCCCCTCCTACAATGAGCAGTTCTTC.

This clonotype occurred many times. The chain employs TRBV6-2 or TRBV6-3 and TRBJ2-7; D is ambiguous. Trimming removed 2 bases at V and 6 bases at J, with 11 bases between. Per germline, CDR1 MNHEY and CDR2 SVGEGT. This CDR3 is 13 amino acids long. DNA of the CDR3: TGTGCCAGCAGTTACGCTCAAGCTGCCGAGCAGTACTTC. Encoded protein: CASSYAQAAEQYF.

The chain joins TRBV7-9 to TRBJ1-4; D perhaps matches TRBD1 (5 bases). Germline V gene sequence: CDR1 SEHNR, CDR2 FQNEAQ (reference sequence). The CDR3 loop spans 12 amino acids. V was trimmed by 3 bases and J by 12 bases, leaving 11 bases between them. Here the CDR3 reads CASSFGRAELFF. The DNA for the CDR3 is TGTGCCAGCAGCTTTGGCAGGGCAGAACTGTTTTTT.

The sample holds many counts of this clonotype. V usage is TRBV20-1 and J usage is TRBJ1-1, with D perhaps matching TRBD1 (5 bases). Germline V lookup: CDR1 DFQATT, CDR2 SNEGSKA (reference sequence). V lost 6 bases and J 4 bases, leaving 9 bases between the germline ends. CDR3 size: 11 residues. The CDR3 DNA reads TGCAGTGCCTTCGGGGGCACTGAAGCTTTCTTT. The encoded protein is CSAFGGTEAFF.

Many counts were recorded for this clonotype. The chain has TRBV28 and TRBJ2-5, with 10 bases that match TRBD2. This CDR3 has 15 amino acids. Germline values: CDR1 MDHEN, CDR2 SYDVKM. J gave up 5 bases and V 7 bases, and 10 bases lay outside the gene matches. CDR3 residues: CASNLGLAPGETQYF. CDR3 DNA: TGTGCCAGCAACCTGGGACTAGCGCCAGGGGAGACCCAGTACTTC.

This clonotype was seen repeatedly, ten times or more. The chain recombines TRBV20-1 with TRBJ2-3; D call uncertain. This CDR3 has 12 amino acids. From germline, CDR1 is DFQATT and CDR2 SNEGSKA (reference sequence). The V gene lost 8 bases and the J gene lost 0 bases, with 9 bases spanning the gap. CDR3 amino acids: CSPMESTDTQYF. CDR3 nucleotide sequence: TGCAGTCCCATGGAGAGCACAGATACGCAGTATTTT.

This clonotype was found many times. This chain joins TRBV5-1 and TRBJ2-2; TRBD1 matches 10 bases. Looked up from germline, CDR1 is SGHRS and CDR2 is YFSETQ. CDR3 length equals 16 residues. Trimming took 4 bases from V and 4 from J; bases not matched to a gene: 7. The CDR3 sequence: CASSEGQGVVTGELFF. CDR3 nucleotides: TGCGCCAGCAGCGAAGGACAGGGGGTCGTCACCGGGGAGCTGTTTTTT.

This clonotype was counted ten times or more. The CDR3: CASTPERWGARNTEAFF. DNA for the CDR3: TGTGCCAGCACCCCTGAACGATGGGGGGCGAGGAACACTGAAGCTTTCTTT. The chain links TRBV7-6 to TRBJ1-1, with D possibly being TRBD1 (6 bases). Trimming shortened V by 7 bases and J by 1 base, and 22 bases separated the two germline ends. There are 17 residues in the CDR3. Germline lookup yields CDR1 SGHVS and CDR2 FNYEAQ.

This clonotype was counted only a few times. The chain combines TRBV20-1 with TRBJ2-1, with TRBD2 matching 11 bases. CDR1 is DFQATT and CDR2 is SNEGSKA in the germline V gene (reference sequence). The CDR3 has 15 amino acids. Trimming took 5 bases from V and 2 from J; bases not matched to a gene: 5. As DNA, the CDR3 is TGCAGTGCTCGCCGACTAGCGGGACCCTACAATGAGCAGTTCTTC. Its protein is CSARRLAGPYNEQFF.

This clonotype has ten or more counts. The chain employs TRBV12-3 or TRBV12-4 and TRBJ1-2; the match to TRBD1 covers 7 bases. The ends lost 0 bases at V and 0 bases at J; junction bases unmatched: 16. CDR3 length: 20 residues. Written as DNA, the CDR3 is TGTGCCAGCAGTTTAGCGCGAGGGAGAGAGACAGGGCCTGCTAACTATGGCTACACCTTC. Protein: CASSLARGRETGPANYGYTF.

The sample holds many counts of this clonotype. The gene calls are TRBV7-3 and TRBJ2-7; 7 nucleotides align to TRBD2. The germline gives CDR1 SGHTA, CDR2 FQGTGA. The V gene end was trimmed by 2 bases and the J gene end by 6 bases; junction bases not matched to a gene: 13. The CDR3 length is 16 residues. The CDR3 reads CASSLGFEGGPFEQYF. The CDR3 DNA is TGTGCCAGCAGCTTAGGGTTTGAGGGAGGGCCCTTCGAGCAGTACTTC.